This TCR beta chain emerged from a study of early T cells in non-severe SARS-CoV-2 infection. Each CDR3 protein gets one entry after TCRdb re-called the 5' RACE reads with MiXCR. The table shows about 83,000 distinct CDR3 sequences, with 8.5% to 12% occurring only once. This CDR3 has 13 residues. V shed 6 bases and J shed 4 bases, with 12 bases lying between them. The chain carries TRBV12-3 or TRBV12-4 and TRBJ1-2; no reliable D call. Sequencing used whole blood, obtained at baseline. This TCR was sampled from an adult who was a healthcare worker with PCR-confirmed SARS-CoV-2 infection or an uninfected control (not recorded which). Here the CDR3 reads CASSTGRFYGYTF. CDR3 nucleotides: TGTGCCAGCAGCACCGGGAGATTCTATGGCTACACCTTC.